This TCR beta chain was identified in a study of cytomegalovirus exposure and HLA in healthy donors. For the study at large: Around 180 million T cells yielded approximately 110 million unique TCR beta sequences in earlier analysis. Whole-study findings and limits: Some segments of the V type, notably TRBV6-2 and TRBV6-3, were excluded as indistinguishable. Earlier analysis yielded a pattern in which most TCR beta V segments were productive about 90% or about 30% of the time.

PCR involved 60 Vbeta and 13 Jbeta primers. Only in-frame clones appear in the TCRdb table, and some are missing; sequencing was by immunoSEQ multiplex PCR. The sample table includes more than 140,000 clones. Turning to this clone: No antigen is known for it.

These donors, healthy bone marrow donors, were studied. V gave up 5 bases and J gave up 2 bases; unmatched junction bases: 11. Germline V lookup: CDR1 SEHNR, CDR2 FQNEAQ (reference sequence). This CDR3 has 17 amino acids. The sequenced sample consisted of PBMCs. This TCR was sampled from a woman between 18 and 30 years old in good health and CMV-seronegative. The chain uses TRBV7-9 and TRBJ2-1; 8 nucleotides agree with TRBD2. CDR3 bases: TGTGCCAGCAGCATAACGGGGGGGCTAGCGGCCTACAATGAGCAGTTCTTC. This translates into CASSITGGLAAYNEQFF.